Sequencing of this T cell receptor beta chain was carried out in a study of blood T cell repertoires in COVID-19. Produced via immunoSEQ multiplex PCR; TCRdb's table is partial and in-frame only. The data hold 100,000 to 150,000 clones, with around 81% observed a single time. The V gene end was trimmed by 3 bases and the J gene end by 3 bases; junction bases not matched to a gene: 6. Germline-derived CDR1 and CDR2 are KGHSH and LQKENI. The length of the CDR3 is 16 residues. In its sample, this clone was seen a few times. The clonotype comes from a man aged 25-40 years with COVID-19, enrolled during active disease. The chain uses TRBV18 and TRBJ2-3; 10 nucleotides match TRBD1. The sample comprised peripheral blood. The CDR3 DNA reads as TGTGCCAGCTCACCGTCCGGGACAGGGGCAACAGATACGCAGTATTTT. Amino acid sequence: CASSPSGTGATDTQYF.